The source of this T cell receptor beta chain is a study of cytomegalovirus exposure and HLA in healthy donors. With 3 bases clipped from V and 5 bases from J, the junction kept 7 bases outside the gene matches. Germline V CDR1 and CDR2: SGHTA, FQGTGA. The CDR3 length is 16 residues. PCR was performed using 60 Vbeta and 13 Jbeta primers. Profiled with immunoSEQ multiplex PCR; TCRdb holds only in-frame clones, not every one. The sample holds 95,000 to 150,000 clones, about 80% seen once. Sequenced material: PBMCs. The chain recombines TRBV7-3 with TRBJ2-1; TRBD2 aligns across 10 bases. The receptor's source is a man aged 25-45 years in good health and CMV-seropositive. CDR3 amino acids: CASSFSPSGSNNEQFF. CDR3 bases: TGTGCCAGCAGCTTCTCCCCTAGCGGGAGCAACAATGAGCAGTTCTTC.